The 20 T cell receptor beta chains given below trace back to one sample, sequenced in a study of vaccination and CD4 T cells after COVID-19. The treatment is: roughly ten-day PBMC culture with coronavirus spike peptide pools or control peptides (ViraFEST assay). Cultured CD4+ T cell DNA was sequenced using the Oncomine TCR Beta short-read assay. One entry per CDR3 protein, called by TCRdb with MiXCR from the PCR reads. The sample contains just under 20,000 distinct CDR3 sequences, around 40% of which appear only once. Which antigens these TCRs recognize remains unknown. The source was CD4+ T cells from blood, cultured in vitro, collected before SARS-CoV-2 vaccination. Receptors were obtained from a human donor who received a COVID-19 vaccine.

The CDR3 loop is CASSYSSGRQGPYEQYF. DNA of the CDR3: TGTGCCAGCAGTTACTCGAGCGGCCGGCAGGGCCCCTACGAGCAGTACTTC. The chain recombines TRBV6-5 with TRBJ2-7; the D gene could be TRBD1 or TRBD2 (5 bases each). From germline, CDR1 is MNHEY and CDR2 SVGAGI. Between the trimmed V and J ends, which lost 0 bases and 2 bases, there was a span of 17 bases. The CDR3 has 17 residues.

There are a few counts of this clonotype. The rearrangement links TRBV11-3 to TRBJ2-2; 9 bases fit TRBD2. Germline assignment: CDR1 SGHNT and CDR2 YENEEA. The CDR3 covers 14 residues. V was clipped by 8 bases and J by 4 bases; unmatched bases: 5. The CDR3 here is CASGTSRSTGELFF. CDR3 in DNA: TGTGCCAGCGGGACTAGCCGTTCCACCGGGGAGCTGTTTTTT.

The J gene is TRBJ2-3, the V gene TRBV18, with 12 bases fitting TRBD2. Germline assignment: CDR1 KGHSH and CDR2 LQKENI. V was clipped by 6 bases and J by 6 bases; unmatched bases: 7. The CDR3 loop spans 15 amino acids. CDR3 residues: CASSTRTSGVDTQYF. The CDR3 DNA is TGTGCCAGCTCCACCAGGACTAGCGGGGTTGATACGCAGTATTTT.

The chain is built from TRBV5-4 and TRBJ2-2; 7 bases agree with TRBD1. This CDR3 region has 16 residues. Germline lookup yields CDR1 SGHNT and CDR2 YYREEE (reference sequence). With 0 bases clipped from V and 5 bases from J, the junction kept 7 bases outside the gene matches. The CDR3 DNA reads as TGTGCCAGCAGCTTGGACAGGGGAGTTGAGACCGGGGAGCTGTTTTTT. It codes for CASSLDRGVETGELFF.

The rearrangement links TRBV10-2 to TRBJ2-1, with 9 bases lining up with TRBD2. Germline V CDR1 and CDR2: WSHSY, SAAADI. Trimming at V came to 7 bases and at J to 2 bases, leaving 21 bases not matched to a gene. This CDR3 contains 20 residues. The CDR3 reads CASTRILAGALHLAYNEQFF. The CDR3, as DNA: TGCGCCAGCACCAGAATCTTAGCGGGGGCCCTCCACTTAGCCTACAATGAGCAGTTCTTC.

The chain couples TRBV11-2 to TRBJ1-5; 9 bases are a match to TRBD1. The germline gives CDR1 SGHAT, CDR2 FQNNGV. The CDR3 runs 15 residues. J lost 7 bases, V lost 5 bases, and 9 bases had no gene match. CDR3 nucleotide sequence: TGTGCCAGCAGCCCTCGGGACAGGGCTGGACAGCCCCAGCATTTT. This sequence encodes CASSPRDRAGQPQHF.

The rearrangement joins TRBV6-1 to TRBJ1-1; D call uncertain. The CDR3 contains 16 residues. V lost 6 bases and J lost 0, with 17 bases in between. Per germline, CDR1 MNHNS and CDR2 SASEGT. The CDR3 region is CASRLHWAGLNTEAFF. CDR3 sequence (DNA): TGTGCCAGCAGACTTCATTGGGCGGGTTTGAACACTGAAGCTTTCTTT.

The chain recombines TRBV11-3 with TRBJ2-3; no definite D call. The CDR3 sequence is 16 residues long. V was cut by 1 base and J by 2 bases, with 13 bases left in between. Per the germline V gene, CDR1 is SGHNT and CDR2 is YENEEA. In DNA form, the CDR3 reads TGTGCCAGCAGCTTAGTGACTCCCATGGTCACAGATACGCAGTATTTT. Encoded protein: CASSLVTPMVTDTQYF.

The chain couples TRBV5-1 to TRBJ2-2, with 8 bases that match TRBD2. The CDR3 loop spans 15 amino acids. After removal of 2 bases from V and 1 base from J, the junction contained 1 base not matched to a gene. In germline, CDR1 is SGHRS, CDR2 YFSETQ. The CDR3 DNA sequence: TGCGCCAGCAGCTTAACTAGCGGGAACACCGGGGAGCTGTTTTTT. It translates to CASSLTSGNTGELFF.

V and J are TRBV19 and TRBJ2-3; 8 nucleotides line up with TRBD1. Germline V gene sequence: CDR1 LNHDA, CDR2 SQIVND (reference sequence). With 3 bases clipped from V and 2 bases from J, the junction kept 4 bases outside the gene matches. This CDR3 region has 15 residues. The chain's CDR3 is CASSIGQGYTDTQYF. The CDR3 DNA is TGTGCCAGTAGTATCGGACAGGGCTACACAGATACGCAGTATTTT.

In its sample, this clonotype was seen a few times. The V gene is TRBV19, the J gene TRBJ1-5; tentatively, D is TRBD1 (5 bases). V lost 4 bases to trimming and J lost 9 bases, with 13 bases between them. The V gene's germline CDR1 is LNHDA and CDR2 SQIVND (reference sequence). CDR3 length: 13 residues. The CDR3 loop is CASSRGFRGPQHF. CDR3 DNA: TGTGCCAGTAGTAGGGGGTTTCGGGGGCCCCAGCATTTT.

This clonotype was observed a few times. The chain joins TRBV5-6 to TRBJ1-3, with D perhaps TRBD1 (5 bases). The CDR3 is 15 residues long. CDR1 SGHDT and CDR2 YYEEEE come from the germline V gene. V was cut by 1 base and J by 0 bases, with 8 bases left in between. The CDR3 protein is CASSLPQGSGNTIYF. CDR3 DNA sequence: TGTGCCAGCAGCTTGCCCCAGGGCTCTGGAAACACCATATATTTT.

This clonotype has a handful of counts. This chain connects TRBV20-1 to TRBJ1-1; TRBD1 aligns across 8 bases. The V segment lost 8 bases and the J segment 11 bases; nucleotides outside the gene matches: 10. CDR3 length: 11 amino acids. Germline CDR1 is DFQATT and CDR2 is SNEGSKA (reference sequence). CDR3 nucleotide sequence: TGCAGTTTACAGGGGGGGGTGTATGCTTTCTTT. Its protein product is CSLQGGVYAFF.

CDR3 nucleotides: TGTGCCAGCAGCGGGACAGGGGTCGTAGATACGCAGTATTTT. Translated: CASSGTGVVDTQYF. The chain combines TRBV4-2 with TRBJ2-3, with TRBD1 identical over 10 bases. CDR1 and CDR2 (germline): LGHNA, YNFKEQ. The J segment lost 5 bases and the V segment lost 5 bases, leaving 4 bases of the junction unmatched. The CDR3 has 14 residues.

V is TRBV2 and J is TRBJ1-1; perhaps TRBD1 as D (5 bases). This CDR3 is built from 16 residues. V lost 1 base, J lost 3 bases, and 15 bases lay in between. Germline V gene data show CDR1 as SNHLY and CDR2 as FYNNEI. In DNA, the CDR3 is TGTGCCAGCAGTGAAGGATACCGGGGCAGGGACACTGAAGCTTTCTTT. Translating gives CASSEGYRGRDTEAFF.

The rearrangement joins TRBV7-6 to TRBJ1-1; the D is unclear. The CDR3 runs 14 residues. Germline CDR1 is SGHVS and CDR2 is FNYEAQ. V shed 2 bases and J shed 2 bases, with 9 bases lying between them. This CDR3 reads CASSLWEGNTEAFF. CDR3 nucleotide sequence: TGTGCCAGCAGCTTATGGGAGGGTAACACTGAAGCTTTCTTT.

V is TRBV5-4 and J is TRBJ2-5; possibly TRBD1 or TRBD2 for D (5 bases each). V dropped 5 bases and J dropped 2 bases, with 16 bases sitting between them. Germline CDR1 and CDR2: SGHNT and YYREEE (reference sequence). The CDR3 runs 15 residues. In DNA form, the CDR3 reads TGTGCCAGCAGTATGGGACGTCCGACGCAAGAGACCCAGTACTTC. As protein: CASSMGRPTQETQYF.

The chain combines TRBV28 with TRBJ1-5, with D possibly being TRBD1 (5 bases). Germline CDR1 and CDR2: MDHEN and SYDVKM. V gave up 5 bases and J gave up 4 bases, with 12 bases separating them. CDR3 length: 14 amino acids. The DNA of the CDR3 is TGTGCCAGCAGTAAAGGGACGGGTAATCAGCCCCAGCATTTT. Translating gives CASSKGTGNQPQHF.

The genes are TRBV6-5 and TRBJ2-5; the match to TRBD1 covers 7 bases. In germline, CDR1 is MNHEY, CDR2 SVGAGI. The CDR3 has 22 residues. The V gene end was trimmed by 0 bases and the J gene end by 2 bases; junction bases not matched to a gene: 24. The CDR3 sequence: CASSYSMGENRGSLRRQETQYF. In nucleotides, the CDR3 is TGTGCCAGCAGTTACTCGATGGGAGAAAACAGGGGATCACTTCGTAGGCAAGAGACCCAGTACTTC.

This clonotype was detected only a few times. CDR3 amino acids: CSAQKRQGNTEAFF. The CDR3 DNA is TGCAGTGCTCAAAAACGTCAGGGGAACACTGAAGCTTTCTTT. The chain couples TRBV20-1 to TRBJ1-1, with D perhaps matching TRBD1 (5 bases). The CDR3 runs 14 residues. The V end was cut by 5 bases, the J end by 1 base, with 14 bases between. Looked up from germline, CDR1 is DFQATT and CDR2 is SNEGSKA (reference sequence).